This is a list of T cell receptor beta chains from one sample in a study of CD8 T cells in ankylosing spondylitis. TCRdb re-called the 5' RACE reads with MiXCR, one entry per CDR3 protein. The sample lists about 480,000 distinct CDR3 sequences, 15% to 20% occurring once. The specimen was blood, either unsorted or a sorted T cell fraction (not recorded which). These receptors were obtained from a male donor with ankylosing spondylitis. Both conserved end residues are part of each CDR3. The D gene is left open where the match is weak. Clone size, where shown, is once, few, many, or a class for clones that have expanded.

J: TRBJ2-3; V: TRBV6-2/TRBV6-3; size: few; D: .; CDR3: CASNDFGTQYF; DNA: TGTGCCAGCAACGACTTCGGTACGCAGTATTTT
J: TRBJ2-3; V: TRBV7-2; size: few; D: TRBD1; CDR3: CASSFGQGRFLADTQYF; DNA: TGTGCCAGCAGCTTTGGACAGGGACGGTTTTTGGCAGATACGCAGTATTTT
J: TRBJ2-1; V: TRBV10-3; size: .; D: TRBD2; CDR3: CAISELAESYNEQFF; DNA: TGTGCCATCAGTGAACTAGCGGAGTCCTACAATGAGCAGTTCTTC
J: TRBJ1-5; V: TRBV6-1; size: few; D: TRBD1; CDR3: CASSRTGDQPQHF; DNA: TGTGCCAGCAGCAGAACAGGGGATCAGCCCCAGCATTTT
J: TRBJ2-2; V: TRBV7-9; size: few; D: .; CDR3: CASSRLRQYDTGELFF; DNA: TGTGCCAGCAGCCGCTTACGACAGTACGACACCGGGGAGCTGTTTTTT
J: TRBJ2-3; V: TRBV12-3/TRBV12-4; size: few; D: .; CDR3: CASIIPGTSRQDTQYF; DNA: TGTGCCAGCATTATTCCCGGGACCTCACGGCAAGATACGCAGTATTTT
J: TRBJ2-7; V: TRBV9; size: few; D: TRBD2; CDR3: CASSVGTSGDYEQYF; DNA: TGTGCCAGCAGCGTAGGGACTAGCGGGGACTACGAGCAGTACTTC
J: TRBJ1-2; V: TRBV5-1; size: .; D: .; CDR3: CASSSETPMYGYTF; DNA: TGCGCCAGCAGCTCGGAGACACCCATGTATGGCTACACCTTC
J: TRBJ2-1; V: TRBV29-1; size: .; D: TRBD2; CDR3: CSVRLAEQFF; DNA: TGCAGCGTACGACTAGCGGAGCAGTTCTTC
J: TRBJ1-5; V: TRBV5-1; size: many; D: .; CDR3: CASSLGSNQPQHF; DNA: TGTGCCAGCAGCTTAGGTAGCAATCAGCCCCAGCATTTT
J: TRBJ2-1; V: TRBV20-1; size: few; D: .; CDR3: CSAPSAFPSHNEQFF; DNA: TGCAGTGCTCCCTCGGCATTCCCGTCCCACAATGAGCAGTTCTTC
J: TRBJ2-7; V: TRBV7-8; size: few; D: .; CDR3: CASSLGVSSYEQYF; DNA: TGTGCCAGCAGCTTAGGGGTCAGTTCCTACGAGCAGTACTTC
J: TRBJ2-7; V: TRBV5-1; size: .; D: .; CDR3: CASSLEKGRDEQYF; DNA: TGCGCCAGCAGCTTGGAAAAGGGTCGCGACGAGCAGTACTTC
J: TRBJ1-4; V: TRBV6-1; size: few; D: .; CDR3: CASRNNRVNEKLFF; DNA: TGTGCCAGCAGGAACAACCGAGTGAATGAAAAACTGTTTTTT
J: TRBJ2-1; V: TRBV6-1; size: .; D: TRBD2; CDR3: CASSEVVWSGMINEQFF; DNA: TGTGCCAGCAGTGAAGTTGTGTGGAGCGGGATGATTAATGAGCAGTTCTTC
J: TRBJ2-3; V: TRBV20-1; size: .; D: TRBD2; CDR3: CSARKGTNTDTQYF; DNA: TGCAGTGCTAGGAAGGGGACTAACACAGATACGCAGTATTTT
J: TRBJ2-7; V: TRBV7-9; size: .; D: TRBD1; CDR3: CASSYPGQGRYEQYF; DNA: TGTGCCAGCAGCTACCCGGGACAGGGGAGGTACGAGCAGTACTTC
J: TRBJ1-1; V: TRBV29-1; size: few; D: TRBD1; CDR3: CSGRQGNTEAFF; DNA: TGCAGCGGGCGACAGGGGAACACTGAAGCTTTCTTT
J: TRBJ1-1; V: TRBV6-1; size: .; D: .; CDR3: CASNQRLQKNTEAFF; DNA: TGTGCCAGCAATCAAAGGTTACAGAAGAACACTGAAGCTTTCTTT
J: TRBJ2-1; V: TRBV7-3; size: .; D: .; CDR3: CASSAHRVNEQFF; DNA: TGTGCCAGCAGCGCTCACAGGGTCAATGAGCAGTTCTTC
J: TRBJ1-2; V: TRBV28; size: .; D: .; CDR3: CASSFIHSNYDYTF; DNA: TGTGCCAGCAGTTTCATACATTCTAACTATGACTACACCTTC
J: TRBJ2-2; V: TRBV25-1; size: .; D: .; CDR3: CASSAKRANTGELFF; DNA: TGTGCCAGCAGTGCTAAACGAGCGAACACCGGGGAGCTGTTTTTT
J: TRBJ1-4; V: TRBV7-9; size: few; D: TRBD1; CDR3: CASSSDRGDEKLFF; DNA: TGTGCCAGCAGCTCGGACAGGGGGGATGAAAAACTGTTTTTT
J: TRBJ1-1; V: TRBV2; size: .; D: TRBD1; CDR3: CASNKPGQGIGKNTEAFF; DNA: TGTGCCAGCAACAAACCGGGACAGGGGATAGGAAAGAACACTGAAGCTTTCTTT
J: TRBJ2-3; V: TRBV12-3/TRBV12-4; size: many; D: .; CDR3: CASSKNALVGTDTQYF; DNA: TGTGCCAGCAGTAAAAACGCACTAGTCGGCACAGATACGCAGTATTTT
J: TRBJ1-5; V: TRBV6-1; size: few; D: .; CDR3: CASSRRQDQPQHF; DNA: TGTGCCAGCAGCCGCCGACAGGATCAGCCCCAGCATTTT
J: TRBJ1-6; V: TRBV20-1; size: few; D: .; CDR3: CSARFRPDGEPLHF; DNA: TGCAGTGCTAGATTCCGACCAGATGGGGAACCCCTCCACTTT
J: TRBJ1-2; V: TRBV24-1; size: .; D: .; CDR3: CATSGTTGGYTF; DNA: TGTGCCACCAGCGGGACGACTGGGGGCTACACCTTC
J: TRBJ1-3; V: TRBV5-1; size: .; D: .; CDR3: CASRQVAGNTIYF; DNA: TGCGCCAGCAGACAGGTGGCAGGAAACACCATATATTTT
J: TRBJ2-7; V: TRBV2; size: .; D: TRBD1; CDR3: CASESGQGAYEQYF; DNA: TGTGCCAGCGAATCGGGACAGGGAGCCTACGAGCAGTACTTC
J: TRBJ1-5; V: TRBV6-1; size: .; D: .; CDR3: CASSEMRRVSNQPQHF; DNA: TGTGCCAGCAGTGAGATGAGGAGAGTTAGCAATCAGCCCCAGCATTTT
J: TRBJ2-1; V: TRBV6-2/TRBV6-3; size: .; D: TRBD1; CDR3: CASRTRDRGVKSYNEQFF; DNA: TGTGCCAGCAGGACCCGGGACAGGGGGGTAAAGTCCTACAATGAGCAGTTCTTC
J: TRBJ2-1; V: TRBV20-1; size: many; D: TRBD2; CDR3: CSASGRYNNEQFF; DNA: TGCAGTGCTAGCGGGAGGTATAACAATGAGCAGTTCTTC
J: TRBJ2-1; V: TRBV5-5; size: .; D: TRBD2; CDR3: CASSLGGDYSEQFF; DNA: TGTGCCAGCAGCCTTGGCGGGGACTACAGTGAGCAGTTCTTC
J: TRBJ1-1; V: TRBV6-2/TRBV6-3; size: .; D: .; CDR3: CASSHGQSEAFF; DNA: TGTGCCAGCAGCCACGGACAGTCTGAAGCTTTCTTT
J: TRBJ2-1; V: TRBV2; size: many; D: TRBD2; CDR3: CASSSLAGFGNEQFF; DNA: TGTGCCAGCAGTTCACTAGCGGGGTTTGGGAATGAGCAGTTCTTC
J: TRBJ1-2; V: TRBV20-1; size: .; D: .; CDR3: CSAPITGSTQAFYGYTF; DNA: TGCAGTGCCCCAATCACAGGATCCACCCAAGCTTTCTATGGCTACACCTTC
J: TRBJ2-2; V: TRBV5-1; size: many; D: .; CDR3: CASSSQGTGELFF; DNA: TGTGCCAGCAGTTCCCAGGGGACCGGGGAGCTGTTTTTT
J: TRBJ1-1; V: TRBV20-1; size: .; D: .; CDR3: CSARVGGEAFF; DNA: TGCAGTGCGAGGGTTGGGGGTGAAGCTTTCTTT
J: TRBJ1-2; V: TRBV12-3/TRBV12-4; size: .; D: TRBD1; CDR3: CASSFGAGGAYGYTF; DNA: TGTGCCAGCAGTTTCGGGGCAGGGGGCGCTTATGGCTACACCTTC
J: TRBJ2-1; V: TRBV6-2/TRBV6-3; size: .; D: .; CDR3: CASQMRGGYNEQFF; DNA: TGTGCCAGCCAGATGCGGGGCGGTTACAATGAGCAGTTCTTC
J: TRBJ2-1; V: TRBV6-2/TRBV6-3; size: few; D: TRBD2; CDR3: CASSYSYKASGRLSNNEQFF; DNA: TGTGCCAGCAGTTACTCGTATAAGGCTAGCGGGAGGTTATCAAACAATGAGCAGTTCTTC
J: TRBJ1-5; V: TRBV30; size: once; D: .; CDR3: CAWSVLGRINQPQHF; DNA: TGTGCCTGGAGTGTACTAGGACGGATCAATCAGCCCCAGCATTTT
J: TRBJ2-2; V: TRBV7-2; size: .; D: .; CDR3: CASSLMGADTGELFF; DNA: TGTGCCAGCAGCTTAATGGGGGCGGACACCGGGGAGCTGTTTTTT
J: TRBJ2-5; V: TRBV29-1; size: .; D: .; CDR3: CSVGEGEETQYF; DNA: TGCAGCGTTGGGGAAGGGGAAGAGACCCAGTACTTC
J: TRBJ2-3; V: TRBV20-1; size: many; D: TRBD2; CDR3: CSAIGLARSTDTQYF; DNA: TGCAGTGCAATAGGACTAGCGCGTAGCACAGATACGCAGTATTTT
J: TRBJ2-1; V: TRBV28; size: few; D: .; CDR3: CASRPPGTLTYNEQFF; DNA: TGTGCCAGCAGACCTCCGGGGACTCTTACCTACAATGAGCAGTTCTTC
J: TRBJ2-5; V: TRBV7-2; size: few; D: .; CDR3: CASSLRRPQETQYF; DNA: TGTGCCAGCAGCTTACGACGGCCGCAAGAGACCCAGTACTTC
J: TRBJ2-5; V: TRBV2; size: .; D: TRBD2; CDR3: CASSVGSGSRETQYF; DNA: TGTGCCAGCAGTGTAGGTAGCGGGAGTCGGGAGACCCAGTACTTC
J: TRBJ1-1; V: TRBV20-1; size: .; D: TRBD1; CDR3: CSAAGTGSTEAFF; DNA: TGCAGTGCTGCCGGGACAGGGAGTACTGAAGCTTTCTTT
J: TRBJ1-5; V: TRBV10-3; size: .; D: .; CDR3: CAISEGGKPQHF; DNA: TGTGCCATCAGTGAGGGAGGGAAGCCCCAGCATTTT
J: TRBJ2-2; V: TRBV7-3; size: few; D: TRBD1; CDR3: CASSLKGQGAGELFF; DNA: TGTGCCAGCAGCTTAAAGGGACAGGGGGCCGGGGAGCTGTTTTTT